One and the same sample provided the 13 T cell receptor beta chains below, sequenced in a study of blood T cells in healthy people across ages. Next came a second PCR, run for roughly 6 to 11 cycles, which used a sample-barcoded 5' primer along with a J-beta primer mix. TCRdb reanalysed the 5' RACE reads using MiXCR and keeps one entry per CDR3 protein. The table has about 570,000 distinct CDR3 sequences, 27% seen once. Sequenced sample: blood. Every receptor here comes from a woman aged 70-85 years in good health.

The rearrangement uses TRBV5-1 and TRBJ1-1; no clear D. The germline CDR1 and CDR2 sequences are SGHRS and YFSETQ. Trimming shortened V by 2 bases and J by 2 bases, and 13 bases separated the two germline ends. The CDR3 is made up of 15 amino acids. The CDR3 spells CASSFPGNQNTEAFF. The CDR3 coding sequence is TGCGCCAGCAGCTTTCCCGGGAACCAAAACACTGAAGCTTTCTTT.

This clonotype was seen a few times. The gene calls are TRBV10-3 and TRBJ1-2, with unresolved D. Trimming pared 6 bases from V and 0 bases from J, leaving 8 bases between. The CDR3 covers 13 residues. CDR1 is ENHRY and CDR2 is SYGVKD in the germline V gene. In DNA, the CDR3 is TGTGCCATCAGCACAGTTTCTAACTATGGCTACACCTTC. Translating gives CAISTVSNYGYTF.

This chain joins TRBV5-1 and TRBJ1-1; D remains ambiguous. V was trimmed by 2 bases and J by 1 base, leaving 9 bases between them. Germline V CDR1 and CDR2: SGHRS, YFSETQ. The CDR3 has 14 amino acids. The CDR3 sequence is CASSLTATNTEAFF. The CDR3 nucleotides read TGCGCCAGCAGCTTAACGGCTACGAACACTGAAGCTTTCTTT.

This clonotype was detected a few times. The CDR3 loop is CSAQGFANEKLFF. CDR3 DNA sequence: TGCAGTGCCCAGGGGTTTGCTAATGAAAAACTGTTTTTT. The rearrangement links TRBV20-1 to TRBJ1-4; D perhaps matches TRBD1 (6 bases). The CDR3 runs to 13 residues. CDR1 is DFQATT, CDR2 SNEGSKA, per germline (reference sequence). Trimming pared 6 bases from V and 3 bases from J, leaving 11 bases between.

This clonotype was detected only a few times. The chain combines TRBV20-1 with TRBJ2-1; D is unresolved. The end of the DNA fits TRBJ2-5 better, so the J call may be wrong. The CDR3 is 14 residues long. Germline V lookup: CDR1 DFQATT, CDR2 SNEGSKA (reference sequence). In DNA form, the CDR3 reads TGCAGTGCTAGTCGACATAATACTGAGGAGACCCAGTACTTC. Amino acids: CSASRHNTEETQYF.

The J gene is TRBJ2-5, the V gene TRBV9; 10 nucleotides align to TRBD2. The CDR3 is 15 residues long. The germline V gene encodes CDR1 SGDLS and CDR2 YYNGEE. V dropped 4 bases and J dropped 6; count of bases not matched to a gene: 9. CDR3 region: CASSPPAGGPKTQYF. The CDR3 nucleotides read TGTGCCAGCAGCCCCCCAGCGGGGGGGCCTAAGACCCAGTACTTC.

This clonotype was seen more than once but under ten times. The V call is TRBV12-3 or TRBV12-4, the J call TRBJ1-5; 7 nucleotides agree with TRBD1. The CDR3 sequence is 15 residues long. Trimming took 5 bases from V and 0 from J; bases not matched to a gene: 4. The CDR3 is CASSKQGNSNQPQHF. CDR3 DNA: TGTGCCAGCAGTAAACAGGGGAATAGCAATCAGCCCCAGCATTTT.

The sample holds a few counts of this clonotype. This chain uses TRBV7-9 with TRBJ2-5; TRBD2 matches 7 bases. The last part of the DNA fits TRBJ2-7 better; the J call may be wrong. This CDR3 region has 14 residues. The V gene's germline CDR1 is SEHNR and CDR2 FQNEAQ (reference sequence). For the CDR3, the DNA is TGTGCCAGCAGCTTAGGACTAGCTCCGGGCGAGCAGTACTTC. As protein: CASSLGLAPGEQYF.

The table lists this clonotype with a few counts. The V gene is TRBV7-2, the J gene TRBJ2-7, with 11 bases lining up with TRBD2. Germline CDR1 reads SGHTA; CDR2 reads FQGNSA. CDR3 length equals 15 residues. The ends lost 1 base at V and 3 bases at J; junction bases unmatched: 2. CDR3 loop: CASSLVAGGLYEQYF. DNA for the CDR3: TGTGCCAGCAGCTTAGTAGCGGGGGGGCTCTACGAGCAGTACTTC.

Concerning this clonotype: The junction departs from the called germline gene at one end, perhaps through a read error. This chain joins TRBV6-4 and TRBJ1-2, with TRBD1 matching 8 bases. The CDR3 sequence is 14 residues long. CDR1 and CDR2 (germline): MRHNA, SNTAGT. The CDR3 protein is CASSDRQGSYGHTF. The CDR3 DNA is TGTGCCAGCAGTGACCGACAGGGGTCCTATGGCCACACCTTC.

The rearrangement uses TRBV7-8 and TRBJ2-5, with 9 bases fitting TRBD2. The DNA end is more similar to TRBJ2-1, so the J call may be wrong. The CDR3 consists of 15 residues. The V gene's germline CDR1 is SGHVS and CDR2 FQNEAQ. Here the CDR3 DNA reads TGTGCCAGCAGCTTCTCTAGCGGGGCGGTATATGAGCAGTTCTTC. Translation gives CASSFSSGAVYEQFF.

This clonotype was detected many times. The V and J genes are TRBV7-2 and TRBJ2-5, with 7 nucleotides matching TRBD1. Trimming removed 5 bases from V and 0 bases from J; junction bases left unmatched: 9. Germline lookup yields CDR1 SGHTA and CDR2 FQGNSA. The CDR3 has 16 residues. The CDR3 region is CASSKVATGHQETQYF. The CDR3 DNA follows: TGTGCCAGCAGCAAAGTCGCGACAGGGCACCAAGAGACCCAGTACTTC. The variable domain in full, completed from reference TRBV7-2 and TRBJ2-5, reads GAGVSQSPSNKVTEKGKDVELRCDPISGHTALYWYRQSLGQGLEFLIYFQGNSAPDKSGLPSDRFSAERTGGSVSTLTIQRTQQEDSAVYLCASSKVATGHQETQYFGPGTRLLVL.

This chain links TRBV7-8 with TRBJ1-4; 8 nucleotides match TRBD1. Germline CDR1 reads SGHVS; CDR2 reads FQNEAQ. There are 15 residues in the CDR3. V shed 6 bases and J 3 bases; nucleotides not matched to a gene: 6. Here the CDR3 DNA reads TGTGCCAGCAGGTCTCAGGGGGCGTCTAATGAAAAACTGTTTTTT. The encoded protein is CASRSQGASNEKLFF.